The sequence of this TCR beta chain was determined in a study of metastatic and nonmetastatic thyroid tumors. The CDR3 has 14 amino acids. Trimming removed 4 bases from V and 7 bases from J, with 18 bases in between. Germline loops: CDR1 SQVTM, CDR2 ANQGSEA. This clone was seen more than once but under ten times. TCRdb re-called the PCR reads with MiXCR. The data hold about 14,000 clones, with around 4% observed a single time. Each patient went into thyroid surgery without having received any treatment. The specimen was tumor tissue. The chain recombines TRBV29-1 with TRBJ2-3; no definite D call. The source is a female donor with papillary thyroid cancer or a benign thyroid nodule (not recorded which). Some clones in this sample may be carry-over from other donors' samples. In DNA, the CDR3 is TGCAGCGTTGCCGGCCAACCCCGACGGTATACGCAGTATTTT. Its translation is CSVAGQPRRYTQYF.